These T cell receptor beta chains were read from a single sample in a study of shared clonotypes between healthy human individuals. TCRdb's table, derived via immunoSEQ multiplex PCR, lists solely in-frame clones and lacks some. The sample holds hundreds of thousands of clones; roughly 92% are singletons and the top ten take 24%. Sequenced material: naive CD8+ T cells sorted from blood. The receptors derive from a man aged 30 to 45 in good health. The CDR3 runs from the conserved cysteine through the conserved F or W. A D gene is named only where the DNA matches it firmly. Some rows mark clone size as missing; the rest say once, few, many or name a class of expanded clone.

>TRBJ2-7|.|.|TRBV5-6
CASPTVGTMAYEQYF
TGTGCCAGCCCTACGGTGGGAACAATGGCCTACGAGCAGTACTTC
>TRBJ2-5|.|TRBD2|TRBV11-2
CASSLATAGGPRETQYF
TGTGCCAGCAGCTTAGCAACGGCGGGAGGGCCCCGGGAGACCCAGTACTTC
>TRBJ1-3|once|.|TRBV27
CASQQGAGSGNTIYF
TGTGCCAGCCAACAGGGAGCCGGCTCTGGAAACACCATATATTTT
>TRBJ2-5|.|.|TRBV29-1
CSVEGVLDQETQYF
TGCAGCGTTGAAGGGGTGTTAGACCAAGAGACCCAGTACTTC
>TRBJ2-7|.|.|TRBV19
CASSRGSGLTSYEQYF
TGTGCCAGTAGTAGGGGATCGGGACTGACTTCCTACGAGCAGTACTTC
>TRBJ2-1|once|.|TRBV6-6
CASSPGLSSYNEQFF
TGTGCCAGCAGTCCGGGACTGAGCTCCTACAATGAGCAGTTCTTC
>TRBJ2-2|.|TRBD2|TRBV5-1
CASGDREGNTGELFF
TGCGCCAGCGGCGATCGGGAGGGGAACACCGGGGAGCTGTTTTTT
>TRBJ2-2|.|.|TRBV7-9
CASSSSGANTGELFF
TGTGCCAGCAGCTCCAGTGGGGCGAACACCGGGGAGCTGTTTTTT
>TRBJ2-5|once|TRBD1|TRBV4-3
CASSRDRGPETQYF
TGCGCCAGCAGCCGCGACAGGGGGCCCGAGACCCAGTACTTC
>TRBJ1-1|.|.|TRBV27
CASSVIGTGMNTEAFF
TGTGCCAGCAGTGTCATCGGGACCGGAATGAACACTGAAGCTTTCTTT